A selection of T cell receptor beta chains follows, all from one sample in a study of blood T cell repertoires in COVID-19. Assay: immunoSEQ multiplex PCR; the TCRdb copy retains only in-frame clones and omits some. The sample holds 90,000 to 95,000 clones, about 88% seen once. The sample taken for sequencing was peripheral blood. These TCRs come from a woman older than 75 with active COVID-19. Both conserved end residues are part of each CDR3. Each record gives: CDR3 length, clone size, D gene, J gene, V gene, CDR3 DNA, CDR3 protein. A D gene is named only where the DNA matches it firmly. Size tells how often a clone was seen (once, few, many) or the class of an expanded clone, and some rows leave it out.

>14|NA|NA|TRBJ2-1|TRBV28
TGTGCCAGCAGTTTGAAGCGGGCCCTCAAGGAGCAGTTCTTC
CASSLKRALKEQFF
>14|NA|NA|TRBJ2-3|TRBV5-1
TGCGCCAGCAGCTTGGTCACTTCCACAGATACGCAGTATTTT
CASSLVTSTDTQYF
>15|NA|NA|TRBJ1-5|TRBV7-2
TGTGCCAGCAGCTTGGCACCTTATTGGAATCAGCCCCAGCATTTT
CASSLAPYWNQPQHF
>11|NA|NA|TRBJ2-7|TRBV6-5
TGTGCCAGCAGTCGTGCGTCCGAGCAGTACTTC
CASSRASEQYF
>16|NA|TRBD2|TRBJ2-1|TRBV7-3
TGTGCCAGCAGCCCCCGGCTTGCGGGAGGGGGCGATGAGCAGTTCTTC
CASSPRLAGGGDEQFF
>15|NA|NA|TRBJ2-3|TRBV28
TGTGCCAGCAGCCCCGGGGGGCCTCCTGCGGATACGCAGTATTTT
CASSPGGPPADTQYF
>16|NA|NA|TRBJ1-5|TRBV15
TGTGCCACCAGCAGACCAGAAGGGGTGGGCAATCAGCCCCAGCATTTT
CATSRPEGVGNQPQHF
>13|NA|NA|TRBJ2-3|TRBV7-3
TGTGCCAGCAGCTTACTTGGGCCAGATACGCAGTATTTT
CASSLLGPDTQYF
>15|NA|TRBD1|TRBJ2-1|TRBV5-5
TGTGCCAGCAGCATAACCGGGACAGGGCGCAATGAGCAGTTCTTC
CASSITGTGRNEQFF
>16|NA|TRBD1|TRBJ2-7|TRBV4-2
TGTGCCAGCAGCCAAGATCCCAGGGGGAGCTCCTACGAGCAGTACTTC
CASSQDPRGSSYEQYF
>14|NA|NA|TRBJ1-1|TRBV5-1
TGCGCCAGCAGCTTGTCTGGGGGAGGCACTGAAGCTTTCTTT
CASSLSGGGTEAFF
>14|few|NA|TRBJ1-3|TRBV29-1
TGCAGCGGTGCCAGGGACTATTCTGGAAACACCATATATTTT
CSGARDYSGNTIYF
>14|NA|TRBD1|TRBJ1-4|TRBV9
TGTGCCAGCAGCACACCAGGGGGTGGTGAAAAACTGTTTTTT
CASSTPGGGEKLFF
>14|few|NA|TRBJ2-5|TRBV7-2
TGTGCCAGCAACCACCCTGGGGGGTCAGAGACCCAGTACTTC
CASNHPGGSETQYF
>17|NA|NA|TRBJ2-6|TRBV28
TGTGCCAGCATCATAGGGGGAACCAACTCTGGGGCCAACGTCCTGACTTTC
CASIIGGTNSGANVLTF
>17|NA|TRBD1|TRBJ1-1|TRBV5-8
TGTGCCAGCAGCCGTCAGGGACAGCAAACCATGGGCACTGAAGCTTTCTTT
CASSRQGQQTMGTEAFF
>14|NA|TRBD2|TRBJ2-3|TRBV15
TGTGCCACCAGCAGGGGACTAGAGATAGATACGCAGTATTTT
CATSRGLEIDTQYF
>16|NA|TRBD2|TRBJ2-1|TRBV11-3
TGTGCCAGCAGCTTAGAAGGGACTAGCCGCTACAATGAGCAGTTCTTC
CASSLEGTSRYNEQFF
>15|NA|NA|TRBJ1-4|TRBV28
TGTGCCAGCAGTTTTTCCCCAGGGAGGGAAGAAAAACTGTTTTTT
CASSFSPGREEKLFF
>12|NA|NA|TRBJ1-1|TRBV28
TGTGCCAGCAGCTCGGTTGGCACTGAAGCTTTCTTT
CASSSVGTEAFF
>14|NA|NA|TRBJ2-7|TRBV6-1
TGTGCCAGCAGTGAATTGCGCGGTCCCGGCGAGCAGTACTTC
CASSELRGPGEQYF
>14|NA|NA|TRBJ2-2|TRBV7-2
TGTGCCAGCAGCTCGCGGCGGGTCACCGGGGAGCTGTTTTTT
CASSSRRVTGELFF
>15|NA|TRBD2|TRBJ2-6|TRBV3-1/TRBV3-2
TGTGCCAGCGGGAGGGGAAGCTCTGGGGCCAACGTCCTGACTTTC
CASGRGSSGANVLTF
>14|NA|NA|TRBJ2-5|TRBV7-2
TGTGCCAGCAGCTTAGCGGGAGCTATAGAGACCCAGTACTTC
CASSLAGAIETQYF
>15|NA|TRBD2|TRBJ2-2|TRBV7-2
TGTGCCAGCAGCTTAGGGCTAGCGGGAACCGGGGAGCTGTTTTTT
CASSLGLAGTGELFF
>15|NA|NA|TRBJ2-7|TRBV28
TGTGCCAGCAGTTTAGGTGGCAGGGTAACCTACGAGCAGTACTTC
CASSLGGRVTYEQYF
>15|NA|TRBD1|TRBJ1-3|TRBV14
TGTGCCAGCAGCCTAGGGACAGCCTCTGGAAACACCATATATTTT
CASSLGTASGNTIYF
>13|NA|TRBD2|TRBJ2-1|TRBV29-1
TGCAGCGTGGGGAGCGGGAGGGCTAGTGAGCAGTTCTTC
CSVGSGRASEQFF
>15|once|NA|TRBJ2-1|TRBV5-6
TGTGCCAGCAGCTCTTGGAGGCACTCCTACAATGAGCAGTTCTTC
CASSSWRHSYNEQFF
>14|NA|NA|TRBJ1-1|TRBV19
TGTGCCAGTAATCCCGACAGCACTTTCACTGAAGCTTTCTTT
CASNPDSTFTEAFF
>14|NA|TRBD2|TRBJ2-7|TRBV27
TGTGCCAGCAGTTTTATAGCGGGAGCGTACGAGCAGTACTTC
CASSFIAGAYEQYF
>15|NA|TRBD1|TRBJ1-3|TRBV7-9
TGTGCCAGCAGCCGGGACAGGGGGCCTGTGAACACCATATATTTT
CASSRDRGPVNTIYF
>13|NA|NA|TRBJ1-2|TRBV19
TGTGCCAGTAGTATAGCACAGATGTATGGCTACACCTTC
CASSIAQMYGYTF
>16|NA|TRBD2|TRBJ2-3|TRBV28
TGTGCCAGCAGTTTAAGGGCTAGCGGGAGTTTGGATACGCAGTATTTT
CASSLRASGSLDTQYF
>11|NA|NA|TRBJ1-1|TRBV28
TGTGCCAGCAATGTCCCTAATATAGCTTTCTTT
CASNVPNIAFF
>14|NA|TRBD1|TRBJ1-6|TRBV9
TGTGCCAGCAGCCCGGGACAGGGTGCCTCACCCCTCCACTTT
CASSPGQGASPLHF
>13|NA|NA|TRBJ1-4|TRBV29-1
TGCAGCGCCCAGGGGCTGGGGTATGAAAAACTGTTTTTT
CSAQGLGYEKLFF
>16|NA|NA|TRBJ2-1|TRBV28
TGTGCCAGCAGTACTGAGACGGGACTTAGGAACAATGAGCAGTTCTTC
CASSTETGLRNNEQFF
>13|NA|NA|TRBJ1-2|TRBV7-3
TGTGCCAGCAGCGATCGCAGGGGTGAGGGCTACACCTTC
CASSDRRGEGYTF
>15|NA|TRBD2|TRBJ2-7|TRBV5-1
TGCGCCAGCAGCCAACTAGCGGGAAACTCCTACGAGCAGTACTTC
CASSQLAGNSYEQYF
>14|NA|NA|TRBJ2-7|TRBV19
TGTGCCAGTAGTATAGCGGCGGTAGCCTACGAGCAGTACTTC
CASSIAAVAYEQYF
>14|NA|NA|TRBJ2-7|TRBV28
TGTGCCAGCAGTTTGGCACAGGGCTCCTACGAGCAGTACTTC
CASSLAQGSYEQYF
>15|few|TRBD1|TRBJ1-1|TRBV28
TGTGCCAGCAGTTTATGGGGACAGGGGAGCACTGAAGCTTTCTTT
CASSLWGQGSTEAFF
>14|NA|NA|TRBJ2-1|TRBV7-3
TGTGCCAGCAGCCCCGGAGGGGCTAGCTATGAGCAGTTCTTC
CASSPGGASYEQFF
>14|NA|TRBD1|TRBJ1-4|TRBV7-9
TGTGCCAGCAGCCTCACTACAGGGGTGGAAAAACTGTTTTTT
CASSLTTGVEKLFF
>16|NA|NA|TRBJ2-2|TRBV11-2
TGTGCCAGCAGCCAAATACTTTGGAGGGGCACCGGGGAGCTGTTTTTT
CASSQILWRGTGELFF
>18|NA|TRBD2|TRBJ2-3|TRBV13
TGTGCCAGCAGCTTTGGGAACTTGGCGGGAGGAGGCACAGATACGCAGTATTTT
CASSFGNLAGGGTDTQYF
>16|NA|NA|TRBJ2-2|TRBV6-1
TGTGCCAGCAGCGAAAGCGTTACCCTTGTCACCGGGGAGCTGTTTTTT
CASSESVTLVTGELFF
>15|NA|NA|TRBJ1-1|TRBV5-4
TGTGCCAGCAGCTTGGTTGGGGGCCGAACAACTGAAGCTTTCTTT
CASSLVGGRTTEAFF
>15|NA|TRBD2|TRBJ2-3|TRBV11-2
TGTGCCAGCAGCTCGACTAGCGGGAGCGCAGATACGCAGTATTTT
CASSSTSGSADTQYF
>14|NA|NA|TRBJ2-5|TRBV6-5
TGTGCCAGCAGTTCGGACATGGCAATGGGGACCCAGTACTTC
CASSSDMAMGTQYF
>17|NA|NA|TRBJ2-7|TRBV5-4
TGTGCCAGCAGCCCTTCACCCTTCCCTTCGACAGGTCCCGAGCAGTACTTC
CASSPSPFPSTGPEQYF